Each of the 27 T cell receptor beta chains below was sequenced from the same sample in a study of blood T cell repertoires in COVID-19. Here immunoSEQ multiplex PCR was the method, and the copy in TCRdb shows in-frame clones only, minus some. The sample records under 50,000 clones, over 70% being singletons. The material sequenced was peripheral blood. The receptors were gathered from a man between 65 and 85 years old with acute or convalescent COVID-19.

V and J are TRBV5-5 and TRBJ1-5; D is possibly TRBD1 (5 bases). The germline gives CDR1 SGHKS, CDR2 YYEKEE (reference sequence). The CDR3 contains 14 residues. With 2 bases removed from V and 6 bases from J, the gap between germline ends came to 12 bases. CDR3 bases: TGTGCCAGCAGCTTTAATTCCGGGGGTCAGCCCCAGCATTTT. It translates to CASSFNSGGQPQHF.

The chain carries TRBV30 and TRBJ1-6, with 9 bases that match TRBD1. CDR3 length: 13 residues. Trimming at V came to 5 bases and at J to 8 bases, leaving 4 bases not matched to a gene. CDR1 is GTSNPN and CDR2 is SVGIG in the germline V gene (reference sequence). The CDR3 nucleotides read TGTGCCTGGTCCCGGGACAGGGATTCACCCCTCCACTTT. It encodes CAWSRDRDSPLHF.

This rearrangement joins TRBV10-3 to TRBJ2-3; TRBD2 aligns across 8 bases. The CDR3 has 16 amino acids. V was clipped by 5 bases and J by 0 bases; unmatched bases: 7. The germline gives CDR1 ENHRY, CDR2 SYGVKD. This chain's CDR3 is CAISRGTRSSTDTQYF. In nucleotides, the CDR3 is TGTGCCATCAGTAGAGGGACTAGGTCTAGCACAGATACGCAGTATTTT.

The V gene is TRBV5-1, the J gene TRBJ1-6, with D unclear. The V end lost 0 bases, the J end lost 9 bases, and 16 bases lay between the germline ends. The CDR3 spans 16 residues. Germline V lookup: CDR1 SGHRS, CDR2 YFSETQ. CDR3 nucleotide sequence: TGCGCCAGCAGCTTGGATGTCCGGCGGGAAGTTTCACCCCTCCACTTT. Translating gives CASSLDVRREVSPLHF.

CDR3 residues: CASSPTGRVAEAFF. The DNA of the CDR3 is TGTGCCAGCAGTCCGACAGGGCGTGTGGCTGAAGCTTTCTTT. The V gene is TRBV6-5, the J gene TRBJ1-1; 7 bases map to TRBD1. CDR1 MNHEY and CDR2 SVGAGI come from the germline V gene. CDR3 length: 14 residues. V gave up 5 bases and J gave up 6 bases; unmatched junction bases: 9.

The chain employs TRBV6-1 and TRBJ2-5, with TRBD1 matching 10 bases. With 3 bases clipped from V and 4 bases from J, the junction kept 11 bases outside the gene matches. This CDR3 is built from 17 residues. Looked up from germline, CDR1 is MNHNS and CDR2 is SASEGT. The DNA for the CDR3 is TGTGCCAGCAGTGATGCCGCCCGGACAGGGGGAGGAGAGACCCAGTACTTC. It yields the protein CASSDAARTGGGETQYF.

V and J are TRBV9 and TRBJ1-2; D uncertain. Germline V gene data show CDR1 as SGDLS and CDR2 as YYNGEE. The CDR3 contains 13 residues. Trimming cost V 4 bases and J 7 bases, with 14 bases left between them. For the CDR3, the DNA is TGTGCCAGCAGCTTAGACTGGGCAGGTGGCTACACCTTC. It is translated as CASSLDWAGGYTF. The full variable domain, rest sourced from reference TRBV9 and TRBJ1-2, is DSGVTQTPKHLITATGQRVTLRCSPRSGDLSVYWYQQSLDQGLQFLIQYYNGEERAKGNILERFSAQQFPDLHSELNLSSLELGDSALYFCASSLDWAGGYTFGSGTRLTVV.

The chain is built from TRBV6-5 and TRBJ1-2, with 8 nucleotides matching TRBD1. CDR3 length: 15 amino acids. The V gene's germline CDR1 is MNHEY and CDR2 SVGAGI. Trimming cost V 7 bases and J 6 bases; bases outside gene matches: 13. Here the CDR3 reads CASNPWGQAGDGYTF. As DNA, the CDR3 is TGTGCCAGCAACCCTTGGGGACAGGCAGGGGATGGCTACACCTTC.

This chain joins TRBV19 and TRBJ2-1, with 8 nucleotides matching TRBD2. Germline V gene data show CDR1 as LNHDA and CDR2 as SQIVND (reference sequence). This CDR3 is 15 amino acids long. Trimming cost V 7 bases and J 4 bases; bases outside gene matches: 9. CDR3 region: CASTPTLAVYNEQFF. DNA for the CDR3: TGTGCCAGTACCCCAACACTAGCGGTATACAATGAGCAGTTCTTC.

Written as DNA, the CDR3 is TGTGCCAGCAGCTTTACAGGGGAAGAGACCCAGTACTTC. Translation gives CASSFTGEETQYF. The chain has TRBV7-2 and TRBJ2-5, with 7 bases fitting TRBD1. The CDR3 is made up of 13 amino acids. In germline, CDR1 is SGHTA, CDR2 FQGNSA. Germline trimming cut 3 bases from V and 3 bases from J; bases unmatched to any gene: 1.

This chain joins TRBV4-1 and TRBJ1-6, with 8 bases fitting TRBD1. Germline CDR1 reads MGHRA; CDR2 reads YSYEKL. This CDR3 has 15 amino acids. V was clipped by 4 bases and J by 6 bases; unmatched bases: 5. CDR3 sequence (DNA): TGCGCCAGCAGCCCGCAAGGACAGGGTAATTCACCCCTCCACTTT. The encoded protein is CASSPQGQGNSPLHF.

The chain couples TRBV7-2 to TRBJ2-2; 12 bases are shared with TRBD1. The CDR3 is 16 amino acids. In germline, CDR1 is SGHTA, CDR2 FQGNSA. The J segment lost 6 bases and the V segment lost 8 bases, leaving 10 bases of the junction unmatched. CDR3 protein: CASGWRGQGAAGELFF. In DNA form, the CDR3 reads TGTGCCAGCGGTTGGAGGGGACAGGGGGCGGCCGGGGAGCTGTTTTTT.

This chain uses TRBV25-1 with TRBJ1-1, with D maybe TRBD1 (5 bases). Germline V lookup: CDR1 MGHDK, CDR2 SYGVNS. Trimming cost V 5 bases and J 4 bases, with 8 bases left between them. The CDR3 extends over 12 amino acids. CDR3 protein: CASSSGRTEAFF. DNA for the CDR3: TGTGCCAGCAGTTCAGGGCGCACTGAAGCTTTCTTT.

The V call is TRBV4-2, the J call TRBJ1-4; D unclear. The CDR3 has 15 amino acids. Per the germline V gene, CDR1 is LGHNA and CDR2 is YNFKEQ. Trimming shortened V by 0 bases and J by 7 bases, and 12 bases separated the two germline ends. This CDR3 reads CASSQDFSLPEKLFF. The CDR3 DNA is TGTGCCAGCAGCCAAGATTTTAGTCTGCCTGAAAAACTGTTTTTT.

V and J are TRBV5-8 and TRBJ2-7, with D maybe TRBD2 (6 bases). Between the trimmed V and J ends, which lost 1 base and 3 bases, there was a span of 17 bases. This CDR3 has 16 residues. From germline, CDR1 is SGHTS and CDR2 YDEGEE. This CDR3 is CASSLYLTAGHYEQYF. CDR3 in DNA: TGTGCCAGCAGCTTGTATTTGACCGCGGGGCACTACGAGCAGTACTTC.

This clone has just one count. V is TRBV7-9 and J is TRBJ1-2; D not resolved. Looked up from germline, CDR1 is SEHNR and CDR2 is FQNEAQ (reference sequence). The V end lost 5 bases, the J end lost 7 bases, and 14 bases lay between the germline ends. There are 13 residues in the CDR3. The CDR3: CASSIDPGGGYTF. CDR3 coding DNA: TGTGCCAGCAGCATAGACCCAGGAGGTGGCTACACCTTC.

The chain has TRBV5-6 and TRBJ2-4, with TRBD1 identical over 9 bases. The V segment lost 4 bases and the J segment 8 bases; nucleotides outside the gene matches: 13. The CDR3 loop spans 16 amino acids. Germline V lookup: CDR1 SGHDT, CDR2 YYEEEE. The CDR3 DNA sequence: TGTGCCAGCAGCGATACCGGGACAGGGATAGGAGACATTCAGTACTTC. Amino acids: CASSDTGTGIGDIQYF.

This clone has a single count. The chain carries TRBV10-3 and TRBJ1-2; 10 positions match TRBD1. V dropped 4 bases and J dropped 9; count of bases not matched to a gene: 5. Germline CDR1 is ENHRY and CDR2 is SYGVKD. The CDR3 loop spans 13 amino acids. CDR3 sequence reads: CAISVVDRGSYTF. In DNA, the CDR3 is TGTGCCATCAGTGTCGTGGACAGGGGGAGCTACACCTTC.

V and J are TRBV6-6 and TRBJ1-2, with 10 bases lining up with TRBD1. Germline V lookup: CDR1 MNHNY, CDR2 SVGAGI (reference sequence). The CDR3 contains 14 residues. V lost 6 bases, J lost 7 bases, and 8 bases stayed unmatched. CDR3 DNA sequence: TGTGCCAGCAGCTACGGACAGGGGGAAAGTGGCTACACCTTC. It is translated as CASSYGQGESGYTF.

V is TRBV30 and J is TRBJ2-5, with D perhaps TRBD2 (6 bases). CDR3 length: 12 amino acids. V shed 8 bases and J shed 1 base, with 11 bases lying between them. Germline V CDR1 and CDR2: GTSNPN, SVGIG (reference sequence). CDR3 sequence: CAHGGTQETQYF. The CDR3 nucleotides read TGTGCCCATGGGGGGACCCAAGAGACCCAGTACTTC. The full variable domain, with the rest looked up from reference TRBV30 and TRBJ2-5, is SQTIHQWPATLVQPVGSPLSLECTVEGTSNPNLYWYRQAAGRGLQLLFYSVGIGQISSEVPQNLSASRPQDRQFILSSKKLLLSDSGFYLCAHGGTQETQYFGPGTRLLVL.

This chain uses TRBV7-2 with TRBJ1-4; TRBD1 might be the D (5 bases). The germline V and J ends were trimmed by 5 bases and 1 base, with 11 bases remaining between them. The CDR3 is made up of 15 amino acids. Looked up from germline, CDR1 is SGHTA and CDR2 is FQGNSA. CDR3 DNA sequence: TGTGCCAGCAGCCTGGGGGGGGAAACTAATGAAAAACTGTTTTTT. As protein: CASSLGGETNEKLFF.

This clone has only a few counts. The rearrangement links TRBV5-1 to TRBJ2-7; TRBD1 might be the D (5 bases). Germline CDR1 and CDR2: SGHRS and YFSETQ. V lost 4 bases to trimming and J lost 2 bases, with 13 bases between them. The CDR3 contains 14 residues. The CDR3 loop reads CASSPEWGTYEQYF. The CDR3 DNA follows: TGCGCCAGCAGCCCTGAATGGGGCACCTACGAGCAGTACTTC.

The chain links TRBV7-2 to TRBJ2-5, with D possibly being TRBD1 (7 bases). Germline V gene lookup returns CDR1 SGHTA and CDR2 FQGNSA. The length of the CDR3 is 13 residues. V gave up 5 bases and J gave up 7 bases, with 14 bases separating them. DNA for the CDR3: TGTGCCAGCAGCGCAAACAGGGGAGGGACCCAGTACTTC. Translated: CASSANRGGTQYF.

CDR3 protein: CASSPRRRSNEKLFF. CDR3 sequence (DNA): TGTGCCAGCAGCCCCCGACGGAGATCGAATGAAAAACTGTTTTTT. The chain employs TRBV7-2 and TRBJ1-4, with D unresolved. The V and J ends lost 5 bases and 5 bases respectively, with 15 bases between them. The V gene's germline CDR1 is SGHTA and CDR2 FQGNSA. There are 15 residues in the CDR3. Together with reference TRBV7-2 and TRBJ1-4, the CDR3 gives the full variable domain: GAGVSQSPSNKVTEKGKDVELRCDPISGHTALYWYRQSLGQGLEFLIYFQGNSAPDKSGLPSDRFSAERTGGSVSTLTIQRTQQEDSAVYLCASSPRRRSNEKLFFGSGTQLSVL.

The rearrangement uses TRBV6-5 and TRBJ2-7, with D unresolved. The CDR3 runs to 14 residues. V was clipped by 0 bases and J by 2 bases, with 8 bases between them. Germline V gene sequence: CDR1 MNHEY, CDR2 SVGAGI. The CDR3: CASSYSAEAYEQYF. The CDR3 DNA reads TGTGCCAGCAGTTACTCCGCAGAGGCCTACGAGCAGTACTTC.

This clone was counted a few times. This sequence joins TRBV6-5 and TRBJ2-7; D is uncertain. CDR1 and CDR2 (germline): MNHEY, SVGAGI. Deletions cut 0 bases from V and 6 bases from J, with 12 bases between. The CDR3 has 14 amino acids. Here the CDR3 reads CASSYSALTLEQYF. The CDR3 coding sequence is TGTGCCAGCAGTTACTCGGCCCTTACCCTCGAGCAGTACTTC.

In its sample, this clone was seen a few times. The chain couples TRBV7-2 to TRBJ1-1; possible D gene TRBD1, 6 bases. V lost 1 base to trimming and J lost 0 bases, with 6 bases between them. The CDR3 runs 14 residues. CDR1 SGHTA and CDR2 FQGNSA come from the germline V gene. The CDR3 bases are TGTGCCAGCAGCTTAGGACAGGTGAACACTGAAGCTTTCTTT. Translation: CASSLGQVNTEAFF.